The 15 T cell receptor beta chains listed next were all sequenced from one sample in a study of blood T cells in healthy people across ages. The use of a sample-barcoded 5' primer and a J-beta primer mix characterized a second PCR of roughly 6 to 11 cycles. TCRdb reanalysed the 5' RACE reads using MiXCR and keeps one entry per CDR3 protein. In the table there are more than 800,000 distinct CDR3 sequences, under 55% of which are singletons. The source material was blood. These TCRs come from a woman aged 60-75 years in good health.

This clonotype turned up a few times. The CDR3 region is CASSVGTNELRETQYF. The CDR3 bases are TGTGCCAGCAGCGTAGGTACTAACGAACTACGAGAGACCCAGTACTTC. The chain links TRBV9 to TRBJ2-5; no firm D call. The V gene's germline CDR1 is SGDLS and CDR2 YYNGEE. CDR3 length: 16 residues. V lost 0 bases to trimming and J lost 4 bases, with 16 bases between them.

V gene TRBV27 combines with J gene TRBJ1-2; TRBD1 agrees at 7 bases. The V and J ends lost 5 bases and 2 bases, in that order; junction bases with no gene match: 8. Germline CDR1 and CDR2: MNHEY and SMNVEV (reference sequence). The CDR3 spans 15 residues. Here the CDR3 DNA reads TGTGCCAGCAGTCCGACGCCGACAGGGAACTATGGCTACACCTTC. Amino acid sequence: CASSPTPTGNYGYTF.

This clonotype was seen at least ten times. V and J are TRBV15 and TRBJ2-5; no definite D call. The CDR3 consists of 11 residues. Trimming cost V 2 bases and J 2 bases, with 0 bases left between them. CDR1 and CDR2 (germline): LNHNV, YYDKDF (reference sequence). This chain's CDR3 is CATSRQETQYF. The CDR3 DNA reads as TGTGCCACCAGCAGACAAGAGACCCAGTACTTC.

This clonotype was counted a few times. The chain employs TRBV7-2 and TRBJ2-7; D is unresolved. The CDR3 spans 14 residues. Germline lookup yields CDR1 SGHTA and CDR2 FQGNSA. Trimming took off 3 bases at V and 3 bases at J, with 12 bases between the two ends. CDR3 amino acids: CASSFFPFNYEQYF. The CDR3 nucleotides read TGTGCCAGCAGCTTTTTCCCCTTTAACTACGAGCAGTACTTC.

This clonotype was seen more than once but under ten times. This chain joins TRBV29-1 and TRBJ2-5; tentatively, D is TRBD2 (6 bases). This CDR3 is built from 14 residues. The germline V gene has CDR1 SQVTM and CDR2 ANQGSEA. Trimming took 4 bases from V and 2 from J, leaving 14 bases between them. The CDR3 DNA sequence: TGCAGCGTTGTAGTGGGAGGACCTCAAGAGACCCAGTACTTC. It codes for CSVVVGGPQETQYF.

The chain combines TRBV5-1 with TRBJ2-5; D may be TRBD1 or TRBD2 (5 bases each). The V end lost 4 bases, the J end lost 1 base, and 11 bases lay between the germline ends. Germline CDR1 SGHRS, CDR2 YFSETQ. This CDR3 region has 14 residues. CDR3: CASSPLGVQETQYF. In DNA form, the CDR3 reads TGCGCCAGCAGCCCTCTGGGGGTCCAAGAGACCCAGTACTTC.

Here the CDR3 reads CASSYSGIFQETQYF. The CDR3 nucleotides read TGTGCCAGCAGTTACTCGGGGATTTTTCAAGAGACCCAGTACTTC. This chain connects TRBV6-6 to TRBJ2-5; D ambiguous. Germline lookup yields CDR1 MNHNY and CDR2 SVGAGI (reference sequence). The CDR3 runs to 15 residues. Trimming took 0 bases from V and 2 from J, leaving 10 bases between them.

This chain joins TRBV24-1 and TRBJ2-4; TRBD2 aligns across 7 bases. The CDR3 runs to 14 residues. Per the germline V gene, CDR1 is KGHDR and CDR2 is SFDVKD. V shed 4 bases and J 7 bases; nucleotides not matched to a gene: 6. The CDR3 protein is CATSDQGGFNIQYF. In nucleotides, the CDR3 is TGTGCCACCAGTGACCAGGGAGGGTTTAACATTCAGTACTTC.

The V call is TRBV7-2, the J call TRBJ2-7; D uncertain. Deletions cut 1 base from V and 7 bases from J, with 8 bases between. CDR1 and CDR2 from the germline V gene are SGHTA and FQGNSA. This CDR3 has 12 residues. The CDR3 reads CASSLDFNEQYF. CDR3 coding DNA: TGTGCCAGCAGCTTAGATTTCAATGAGCAGTACTTC.

This clonotype was seen only a few times. This sequence joins TRBV10-2 and TRBJ1-4, with a possible D match to TRBD1 (5 bases). V was cut by 7 bases and J by 4 bases, with 19 bases left in between. Germline-derived CDR1 and CDR2 are WSHSY and SAAADI. This CDR3 is built from 16 residues. CDR3 amino acids: CASKGRGRGLNEKLFF. In DNA, the CDR3 is TGCGCCAGCAAAGGAAGAGGGAGGGGCCTTAATGAAAAACTGTTTTTT.

V and J are TRBV7-9 and TRBJ1-5; 8 nucleotides align to TRBD1. V dropped 4 bases and J dropped 7; count of bases not matched to a gene: 6. The CDR3 runs to 14 residues. Per germline, CDR1 SEHNR and CDR2 FQNEAQ (reference sequence). The CDR3 reads CASSSRQGRQPQHF. Here the CDR3 DNA reads TGTGCCAGCAGCTCAAGACAGGGGAGACAGCCCCAGCATTTT.

This clonotype was seen only a few times. This chain connects TRBV20-1 to TRBJ2-7; 10 bases map to TRBD1. Germline trimming cut 7 bases from V and 1 base from J; bases unmatched to any gene: 7. Per germline, CDR1 DFQATT and CDR2 SNEGSKA (reference sequence). This CDR3 is 14 amino acids long. The DNA for the CDR3 is TGCAGTGTTCTGGACAGGGGGAATTCCTACGAGCAGTACTTC. It specifies CSVLDRGNSYEQYF.

This sequence joins TRBV10-3 and TRBJ2-4, with D possibly TRBD1 on 5 matching bases. The end of the DNA aligns better with TRBJ2-7, so the J call may be wrong. CDR3 length: 13 residues. Germline V gene lookup returns CDR1 ENHRY and CDR2 SYGVKD. CDR3 amino acids: CAIRETGNDEQYF. CDR3 DNA: TGTGCCATCAGAGAAACAGGTAACGACGAGCAGTACTTC.

The genes are TRBV5-1 and TRBJ1-1; weak D call: TRBD1 (5 bases). The CDR3 spans 14 residues. V was pared by 4 bases and J by 9 bases, with 19 bases between. Germline V gives CDR1 SGHRS, CDR2 YFSETQ. In nucleotides, the CDR3 is TGCGCCAGCAGCGAGGACCCCGCCGGGACGAAAGCTTTCTTT. Translation: CASSEDPAGTKAFF.

The chain links TRBV10-3 to TRBJ1-2; 8 bases agree with TRBD1. Trimming cost V 3 bases and J 3 bases; bases outside gene matches: 3. This CDR3 has 14 amino acids. CDR1 is ENHRY, CDR2 SYGVKD, per germline. CDR3 in amino acids: CAISEQGGYYGYTF. DNA for the CDR3: TGTGCCATCAGTGAACAGGGGGGGTACTATGGCTACACCTTC.